The rows below give T cell receptor beta chains drawn from one sample of a study of T cells in Graves' hyperthyroidism and ophthalmopathy. A single record per CDR3 protein comes from TCRdb applying MiXCR to the multiplex PCR reads. The profile shows 530,000 or so distinct CDR3 sequences, about a sixth of them singletons. Sequencing was carried out using blood. Receptors were obtained from a woman aged 18-30 years with Graves' ophthalmopathy. Both conserved end residues are part of each CDR3. The D gene is left open where the match is weak.

j_call	v_call	d_call	cdr3_aa
TRBJ2-5	TRBV7-9	NA	CASSPPIWETQYF
TRBJ2-7	TRBV7-9	TRBD1	CASSPQGFPYEQYF
TRBJ1-4	TRBV2	TRBD1	CASSAHGTVNEKLFF
TRBJ1-5	TRBV10-3	NA	CAISESYGNQPQHF
TRBJ2-5	TRBV3-1	TRBD2	CASTQTSGRETQYF
TRBJ2-7	TRBV19	TRBD2	CASTQEGLAGVSYEQYF
TRBJ2-1	TRBV6-1	NA	CASSEWREDYNEQFF
TRBJ1-4	TRBV28	NA	CASSRQSNEKLFF
TRBJ1-1	TRBV7-3	NA	CASSFGLNTEAFF
TRBJ2-2	TRBV7-8	NA	CASSLRTESYTGELFF
TRBJ2-7	TRBV7-3	NA	CASSKGGLRNYEQYF
TRBJ2-4	TRBV6-1	TRBD2	CASSSGGAGKNIQYF
TRBJ2-3	TRBV30	NA	CAWNLYTDTQYF
TRBJ2-1	TRBV5-6	TRBD2	CASSSGASGGGNEQFF
TRBJ2-7	TRBV27	TRBD1	CASKGQGFYEQYF
TRBJ1-2	TRBV9	NA	CASTKPGYGYTF
TRBJ2-3	TRBV5-6	NA	CASSLLSRPTDTQYF
TRBJ2-3	TRBV7-3	TRBD1	CASSMTGEPTDTQYF
TRBJ2-7	TRBV6-4	TRBD1	CAIMAGQGFHEQYF
TRBJ1-1	TRBV11-2	NA	CASRQGVEDTEAFF
TRBJ2-1	TRBV10-3	NA	CAISESLDEQFF
TRBJ2-1	TRBV30	TRBD2	CAWRTPGKLAGVKNEQFF
TRBJ2-3	TRBV28	NA	CASTRLTDTQYF
TRBJ1-2	TRBV20-1	TRBD1	CSARSGQGAAYGYTF
TRBJ1-2	TRBV30	NA	CAWDAGYPLGESGYTF
TRBJ1-2	TRBV29-1	NA	CSVGTVNYGYTF
TRBJ2-5	TRBV11-2	NA	CASSLWLDQETQYF
TRBJ2-1	TRBV7-2	NA	CASSLDDSSYNEQFF
TRBJ1-1	TRBV11-2	TRBD1	CASSFRDRGGTEAFF
TRBJ2-2	TRBV20-1	NA	CSAGAPGELFF
TRBJ1-2	TRBV15	NA	CATSRDVGSYGYTF
TRBJ1-5	TRBV12-3/TRBV12-4	NA	CASSLAVFSNQPQHF
TRBJ1-1	TRBV19	NA	CASSIIPPGWGKTEAFF
TRBJ1-2	TRBV5-5	NA	CASSLGRGHRNYGYTF
TRBJ1-1	TRBV10-3	TRBD1	CAAASTGAPEAFF
TRBJ1-3	TRBV30	NA	CAWMPYNSGNTIYF
TRBJ1-2	TRBV27	NA	CASSLSSQGLGYTF
TRBJ2-4	TRBV27	NA	CASSSLGAAKNIQYF
TRBJ1-1	TRBV6-2/TRBV6-3	TRBD1	CASRPAGTGEAFF
TRBJ2-1	TRBV6-1	TRBD1	CASSHTGGPSYNEQFF
TRBJ1-2	TRBV28	TRBD1	CASSLQGVGNYGYTF
TRBJ2-3	TRBV12-3/TRBV12-4	TRBD2	CASSQLAGRTDTQYF
TRBJ1-1	TRBV19	TRBD1	CATAGQGGTEAFF
TRBJ2-2	TRBV2	NA	CASQPGRNTGELFF
TRBJ2-3	TRBV14	TRBD2	CASSGTSGSSTDTQYF
TRBJ2-7	TRBV7-8	NA	CASRRYYNYEQYF
TRBJ2-1	TRBV25-1	TRBD2	CASSPPTGGGHHNEQFF
TRBJ1-3	TRBV7-9	NA	CASSLELLTIYF